This T cell receptor beta chain was obtained from a study of response to subunit inactivated influenza vaccine. Germline V CDR1 and CDR2: LGHNA, YSLEER. This CDR3 region has 14 residues. Trimming cost V 0 bases and J 2 bases, with 8 bases left between them. Study findings and constraints: Only a handful of new T cells, the authors suggested, are recruited with each seasonal influenza vaccination.

TCRdb reprocessed the RT-PCR reads with MiXCR, giving one entry per CDR3 protein. The table records a few hundred thousand distinct CDR3 sequences, 21% of them present only once. A remark on this clonotype: The antigen remains undetermined.

The receptor was derived from a man in his fifties or sixties who received an inactivated influenza vaccine. Sample: PBMCs from blood, taken about 19 months after vaccination. The chain recombines TRBV4-3 with TRBJ2-7, with a possible D match to TRBD1 (6 bases). This chain's CDR3 is CASSQDTGTYEQYF. The CDR3 region has the DNA TGCGCCAGCAGCCAAGATACAGGGACCTACGAGCAGTACTTC.